Each of the 15 T cell receptor beta chains below was sequenced from the same sample in a study of blood T cell repertoires in COVID-19. The data were produced by immunoSEQ multiplex PCR, yet TCRdb's version contains in-frame clones alone and is incomplete. In the table there are approximately 170,000 clones, 90% to 95% of which are singletons. Sequenced sample: peripheral blood. These receptors were obtained from a woman aged 60-75 years with COVID-19, enrolled during active disease.

The chain couples TRBV6-2 or TRBV6-3 to TRBJ1-5; D remains unclear. The CDR3 length is 17 residues. CDR1 is MNHEY and CDR2 is SVGEGT in the germline V gene. The germline V and J ends were trimmed by 2 bases and 2 bases, with 16 bases remaining between them. The CDR3: CASSYLPGEGGNQPQHF. The CDR3 DNA follows: TGTGCCAGCAGTTACCTGCCTGGGGAGGGTGGCAATCAGCCCCAGCATTTT.

The chain links TRBV3-1 (or the pseudogene TRBV3-2) to TRBJ2-5; tentative D call: TRBD1 (5 bases). The CDR3 totals 14 residues. CDR1 is LGHDT and CDR2 is YNNKEL in the germline V gene (reference sequence). V was clipped by 0 bases and J by 2 bases, with 7 bases between them. This chain's CDR3 is CASSQDWTQETQYF. The CDR3 DNA sequence: TGTGCCAGCAGCCAAGATTGGACACAAGAGACCCAGTACTTC.

The gene calls are TRBV27 and TRBJ1-2; 7 nucleotides agree with TRBD1. The CDR3 length is 17 residues. CDR1 and CDR2 (germline): MNHEY, SMNVEV (reference sequence). V dropped 3 bases and J dropped 2; count of bases not matched to a gene: 12. The CDR3 DNA sequence: TGTGCCAGCAGTTTTACGGTGAGACAGGGCGTAAACTATGGCTACACCTTC. Amino acids: CASSFTVRQGVNYGYTF.

CDR3 region: CASSPRTSFQETQYF. The CDR3, as DNA: TGCGCCAGCAGCCCGAGGACTAGCTTCCAAGAGACCCAGTACTTC. The gene calls are TRBV4-3 and TRBJ2-5, with 8 bases lining up with TRBD2. The CDR3 has 15 residues. Trimming cost V 4 bases and J 1 base; bases outside gene matches: 5. Germline CDR1 and CDR2: LGHNA and YSLEER.

The J gene is TRBJ2-1, the V gene TRBV7-2; a weak D match, TRBD2 (7 bases). The CDR3 contains 18 residues. The V gene lost 2 bases and the J gene lost 1 base, with 18 bases spanning the gap. In germline, CDR1 is SGHTA, CDR2 FQGNSA. The CDR3 DNA reads as TGTGCCAGCAGCTTACGGTTATGGGGGGGCCAATCCTACAATGAGCAGTTCTTC. It encodes CASSLRLWGGQSYNEQFF.

The CDR3 DNA sequence: TGTGCCAGCAGCTTAGAAAGACAGGGCTATGGCTACACCTTC. Its protein product is CASSLERQGYGYTF. This sequence joins TRBV11-2 and TRBJ1-2; TRBD1 matches 7 bases. V was clipped by 0 bases and J by 4 bases; unmatched bases: 2. Per the germline V gene, CDR1 is SGHAT and CDR2 is FQNNGV. The CDR3 contains 14 residues.

The V gene is TRBV4-2, the J gene TRBJ1-6; D remains ambiguous. The CDR3 is 17 residues long. V gave up 1 base and J gave up 8 bases, with 18 bases separating them. CDR1 is LGHNA and CDR2 is YNFKEQ in the germline V gene. CDR3 amino acids: CASSQVGDPSGDSPLHF. As DNA, the CDR3 is TGTGCCAGCAGCCAAGTGGGAGATCCCTCCGGGGATTCACCCCTCCACTTT.

The chain links TRBV19 to TRBJ2-7; TRBD1 matches 7 bases. Germline V gene data show CDR1 as LNHDA and CDR2 as SQIVND (reference sequence). The CDR3 runs to 16 residues. V dropped 3 bases and J dropped 1; count of bases not matched to a gene: 9. In DNA, the CDR3 is TGTGCCAGTAGTATTCAGGGGGTCCGAGCATCCTACGAGCAGTACTTC. This gives the protein CASSIQGVRASYEQYF.

J is TRBJ1-5 and V is TRBV9; 8 nucleotides match TRBD1. The CDR3 covers 15 residues. Unmatched junction bases numbered 4, after V lost 0 bases and J lost 5 bases. Germline CDR1 SGDLS, CDR2 YYNGEE. DNA of the CDR3: TGTGCCAGCAGCGTAGAAACAGGGGGGGATCAGCCCCAGCATTTT. It is translated as CASSVETGGDQPQHF.

The chain uses TRBV12-3 or TRBV12-4 and TRBJ1-1; weak D call: TRBD1 (6 bases). Trimming shortened V by 7 bases and J by 4 bases, and 13 bases separated the two germline ends. This CDR3 comprises 13 residues. The CDR3 sequence: CASTTGFGTEAFF. CDR3 DNA: TGTGCCAGCACCACAGGGTTTGGCACTGAAGCTTTCTTT.

V and J are TRBV7-8 and TRBJ2-7, with TRBD1 identical over 9 bases. V lost 4 bases to trimming and J lost 5 bases; unmatched junction nucleotides: 9. Germline values: CDR1 SGHVS, CDR2 FQNEAQ. This CDR3 has 15 residues. The CDR3 nucleotides are TGTGCCAGCAGCTACGGACAGGGGAATATCAACGAGCAGTACTTC. Its protein product is CASSYGQGNINEQYF.

The genes are TRBV12-3 or TRBV12-4 and TRBJ2-7, with D maybe TRBD1 (6 bases). The V and J ends lost 4 bases and 3 bases respectively, with 10 bases between them. This CDR3 region has 13 residues. Written as DNA, the CDR3 is TGTGCCAGCAGTTGGACAGCAGGCTACGAGCAGTACTTC. It yields the protein CASSWTAGYEQYF.

The rearrangement joins TRBV7-9 to TRBJ1-4; 7 nucleotides match TRBD1. Germline CDR1 and CDR2: SEHNR and FQNEAQ (reference sequence). This CDR3 is 15 amino acids long. The ends lost 5 bases at V and 6 bases at J; junction bases unmatched: 9. The CDR3 is CASSRGDSSDEKLFF. CDR3 bases: TGTGCCAGCAGCCGAGGGGACAGCTCGGATGAAAAACTGTTTTTT.

This sequence joins TRBV3-1 (or the pseudogene TRBV3-2) and TRBJ1-4; no reliable D call. The CDR3 totals 14 residues. Germline CDR1 is LGHDT and CDR2 is YNNKEL (reference sequence). The V end lost 8 bases, the J end lost 5 bases, and 15 bases lay between the germline ends. The CDR3 is CASRASAWNEKLFF. The CDR3 DNA reads TGTGCCAGCCGCGCTTCCGCGTGGAATGAAAAACTGTTTTTT.

This sequence joins TRBV3-1 (or the pseudogene TRBV3-2) and TRBJ1-3; D is unresolved. The CDR3 extends over 15 amino acids. Per the germline V gene, CDR1 is LGHDT and CDR2 is YNNKEL (reference sequence). Trimming cost V 4 bases and J 3 bases, with 13 bases left between them. CDR3 in amino acids: CASSRGLRGGNTIYF. The CDR3 nucleotides are TGTGCCAGCAGCCGAGGACTGCGGGGTGGAAACACCATATATTTT.